This entry lists 21 T cell receptor beta chains sequenced from one sample in a study of regulatory T cells in long-lasting Graves disease. Sample time point: newly diagnosed GD, antithyroid drugs for less than 3 months. Preparation of the TCR library used RNA extracted from PBMCs. iRepertoire HTBI primers and Arm-PCR of CDR3 regions built TCR beta libraries. Each CDR3 protein is one row after TCRdb ran MiXCR on the multiplex PCR reads. The sample yields around 500,000 distinct CDR3 sequences, roughly 14% seen once. The sample was also linked to a second study, of T cells in Graves' hyperthyroidism and ophthalmopathy.

The material was peripheral blood mononuclear cells (PBMCs), obtained at new diagnosis, from a patient treated with antithyroid drugs. The receptor source for this set is a man younger than 40 with Graves disease.

In its sample, this clonotype was seen a few times. The V gene is TRBV14, the J gene TRBJ2-1; D might be TRBD1 or TRBD2, each matching 5 bases. Deletions cut 1 base from V and 4 bases from J, with 17 bases between. CDR1 is SGHDN and CDR2 is FVKESK in the germline V gene. The CDR3 has 17 residues. The CDR3 spells CASSQGLLGPFYNEQFF. In DNA form, the CDR3 reads TGTGCCAGCAGCCAAGGGCTATTGGGACCCTTTTACAATGAGCAGTTCTTC.

This chain links TRBV19 with TRBJ2-1; maybe TRBD2 (6 bases). The CDR3 spans 13 residues. Germline V gives CDR1 LNHDA, CDR2 SQIVND (reference sequence). The CDR3 DNA reads TGTGTCGACCAGCGGGCGTCGAGAGATGAGCAGTTCTTC. Protein product: CVDQRASRDEQFF.

This clonotype came up many times. The chain employs TRBV6-1 and TRBJ2-7; TRBD2 matches at 8 bases. Trimming took 2 bases from V and 3 from J; bases not matched to a gene: 15. The V gene's germline CDR1 is MNHNS and CDR2 SASEGT. This CDR3 comprises 18 residues. CDR3 nucleotides: TGTGCCAGCAGTGAAATCCATGGGTCGAGCGGGAGCCTCTACGAGCAGTACTTC. Translating gives CASSEIHGSSGSLYEQYF.

The chain has TRBV7-9 and TRBJ2-4; D is perhaps TRBD1 (5 bases). CDR1 is SEHNR, CDR2 FQNEAQ, per germline (reference sequence). Trimming stripped 7 bases from V and 3 bases from J, with 13 bases between. This CDR3 contains 14 residues. CDR3 sequence: CASMKVDIKNIQYF. CDR3 nucleotide sequence: TGTGCCAGCATGAAAGTGGACATCAAAAACATTCAGTACTTC.

The sample holds many counts of this clonotype. V and J are TRBV6-5 and TRBJ2-5; possible D gene TRBD2, 5 bases. CDR1 MNHEY and CDR2 SVGAGI come from the germline V gene. V was cut by 2 bases and J by 7 bases, with 14 bases left in between. This CDR3 spans 14 amino acids. The CDR3 is CASSYGLQGGTQYF. DNA for the CDR3: TGTGCCAGCAGTTACGGTCTCCAAGGAGGGACCCAGTACTTC.

The rearrangement uses TRBV6-1 and TRBJ2-7; TRBD2 might be the D (6 bases). Germline V gives CDR1 MNHNS, CDR2 SASEGT. V was shortened by 4 bases and J by 2 bases, with 15 bases between the two germline ends. There are 15 residues in the CDR3. The CDR3 DNA is TGTGCCAGCAGTGGAAAGGGACTCGGAACCTACGAGCAGTACTTC. Amino acid sequence: CASSGKGLGTYEQYF.

This chain uses TRBV5-6 with TRBJ2-3; D uncertain. The DNA end is more similar to TRBJ1-5, so the J call may be wrong. This CDR3 has 14 residues. Germline loops: CDR1 SGHDT, CDR2 YYEEEE. This chain's CDR3 is CASSSGDPADTQHF. As DNA, the CDR3 is TGTGCCAGCAGCTCGGGCGACCCAGCAGATACGCAGCATTTT.

On this clonotype: A much larger clone lies a single base off, so this may be a read error. The V gene is TRBV11-1, the J gene TRBJ2-2; 9 positions match TRBD1. The V gene's germline CDR1 is SGHAT and CDR2 FQDESV (reference sequence). The CDR3 is 15 amino acids. CDR3 protein: CASSTGQGRTGGLFF. The CDR3 DNA reads as TGTGCCAGCAGCACGGGACAGGGAAGAACCGGGGGGCTGTTTTTT. The variable domain in full, completed from reference TRBV11-1 and TRBJ2-2, reads EAEVAQSPRYKITEKSQAVAFWCDPISGHATLYWYRQILGQGPELLVQFQDESVVDDSQLPKDRFSAERLKGVDSTLKIQPAELGDSAMYLCASSTGQGRTGGLFFGEGSRLTVL.

J is TRBJ2-3 and V is TRBV5-1, with D possibly matching TRBD1 (5 bases). CDR3 length equals 14 residues. V gave up 3 bases and J gave up 5 bases, with 13 bases separating them. CDR1 and CDR2 (germline): SGHRS, YFSETQ. The CDR3: CASSWQGGRDTQYF. As DNA, the CDR3 is TGCGCCAGCAGCTGGCAGGGCGGAAGAGATACGCAGTATTTT.

This clonotype was seen ten or more times. The rearrangement links TRBV7-3 to TRBJ2-2; the D is unclear. Trimming removed 2 bases at V and 6 bases at J, with 7 bases between. The germline CDR1 and CDR2 sequences are SGHTA and FQGTGA. This CDR3 region has 13 residues. CDR3 sequence reads: CASSLVSAGELFF. As DNA, the CDR3 is TGTGCCAGCAGCTTAGTTTCGGCCGGGGAGCTGTTTTTT.

This clonotype has a count of ten or more. V gene TRBV6-5 combines with J gene TRBJ2-7; 7 nucleotides match TRBD2. Germline loops: CDR1 MNHEY, CDR2 SVGAGI. The CDR3 sequence is 14 residues long. V was clipped by 2 bases and J by 4 bases; unmatched bases: 5. The CDR3 bases are TGTGCCAGCAGTTACGGACTAGAATTGTACGAGCAGTACTTC. Translating gives CASSYGLELYEQYF.

Note on this clonotype: At one of its ends the junction is not consistent with the germline gene, which may arise from a read error. The rearrangement uses TRBV5-1 and TRBJ2-6; TRBD1 might be the D (5 bases). Germline CDR1 is SGHRS and CDR2 is YFSETQ. This CDR3 is built from 14 residues. The DNA of the CDR3 is TGCGCCAGCAGCCGGTTCTCTGGGGCCAACGTCCCGACTTTC. It is translated as CASSRFSGANVPTF.

There are many counts of this clonotype. Here the CDR3 DNA reads TGTGCCAGCAGTAGGGGCCGTAACTATGGCTACACCTTC. Amino acids: CASSRGRNYGYTF. V gene TRBV2 combines with J gene TRBJ1-2, with a possible D match to TRBD1 (5 bases). Per the germline V gene, CDR1 is SNHLY and CDR2 is FYNNEI. V was clipped by 5 bases and J by 1 base, with 8 bases between them. The CDR3 contains 13 residues.

This clonotype was observed at least ten times. The CDR3 loop is CASSAGQSGEQYF. Here the CDR3 DNA reads TGTGCCAGCAGTGCGGGGCAGTCGGGCGAGCAGTACTTC. The chain is built from TRBV2 and TRBJ2-7, with D perhaps given as TRBD1 or TRBD2 (5 bases each). Germline V gene sequence: CDR1 SNHLY, CDR2 FYNNEI. This CDR3 is 13 amino acids long. V lost 4 bases and J 6 bases, leaving 13 bases between the germline ends. Full variable domain (missing parts from reference TRBV2 and TRBJ2-7): EPEVTQTPSHQVTQMGQEVILRCVPISNHLYFYWYRQILGQKVEFLVSFYNNEISEKSEIFDDQFSVERPDGSNFTLKIRSTKLEDSAMYFCASSAGQSGEQYFGPGTRLTVT.

This chain uses TRBV5-1 with TRBJ2-2, with D unresolved. This CDR3 contains 14 residues. Per germline, CDR1 SGHRS and CDR2 YFSETQ. V was clipped by 0 bases and J by 4 bases, with 7 bases between them. The CDR3 loop is CASSLASSTGELFF. The CDR3 DNA is TGCGCCAGCAGCTTGGCCTCGAGCACCGGGGAGCTGTTTTTT.

The chain links TRBV4-2 to TRBJ2-5; a weak D match, TRBD2 (6 bases). Germline values: CDR1 LGHNA, CDR2 YNFKEQ. The CDR3 has 15 amino acids. Deletions cut 3 bases from V and 4 bases from J, with 15 bases between. The CDR3 loop is CASSQVEMGGETQYF. CDR3 DNA sequence: TGTGCCAGCAGCCAGGTGGAAATGGGGGGAGAGACCCAGTACTTC.

In this sample, this clonotype turned up a few times. V is TRBV4-1 and J is TRBJ2-1; TRBD2 agrees at 9 bases. The germline V gene has CDR1 MGHRA and CDR2 YSYEKL. This CDR3 comprises 16 residues. Trimming cost V 3 bases and J 5 bases; bases outside gene matches: 8. This CDR3 reads CASSHPAGGWNNEQFF. CDR3 nucleotides: TGCGCCAGCAGCCACCCCGCGGGAGGGTGGAACAATGAGCAGTTCTTC.

This clonotype appeared a few times. V and J are TRBV29-1 and TRBJ2-7, with 8 nucleotides matching TRBD1. The CDR3 sequence is 13 residues long. In germline, CDR1 is SQVTM, CDR2 ANQGSEA. CDR3 protein: CSAVGDRGYEQYF. DNA of the CDR3: TGCAGTGCGGTGGGAGACAGGGGATACGAGCAGTACTTC.

As concerns this clonotype: The conserved closing phenylalanine or tryptophan is absent in this CDR3, likely reflecting a read error. V is TRBV5-1 and J is TRBJ2-3; 9 bases are a match to TRBD1. V shed 4 bases and J 4 bases; nucleotides not matched to a gene: 10. The CDR3 has 16 amino acids. Per the germline V gene, CDR1 is SGHRS and CDR2 is YFSETQ. In DNA, the CDR3 is TGCGCCAGCAGCCAGGAACAGGGGGCCCGCGCAGATACGCAGTATATT. This translates into CASSQEQGARADTQYI.

The chain is built from TRBV14 and TRBJ2-7; D is tentatively TRBD1 or TRBD2 (6 bases each). With 1 base removed from V and 7 bases from J, the gap between germline ends came to 20 bases. This CDR3 contains 16 residues. Per germline, CDR1 SGHDN and CDR2 FVKESK. CDR3 coding DNA: TGTGCCAGCAGCCAAGTTATCCGGGGGCGAGGTGATGAGCAGTACTTC. Protein sequence: CASSQVIRGRGDEQYF.

Ten or more counts support this clonotype. The chain is built from TRBV12-5 and TRBJ2-7; D gene ambiguous. This CDR3 contains 12 residues. Germline CDR1 LGHNT, CDR2 FRNRAP. V lost 2 bases, J lost 3 bases, and 5 bases lay in between. The CDR3 nucleotides are TGTGCTAGTGGTTTGCAAGTCTACGAGCAGTACTTC. Amino acid sequence: CASGLQVYEQYF.